Following are 21 T cell receptor beta chains from one sample sequenced in a study of identical twins. TCRdb re-analysed the 5' RACE reads in MiXCR, keeping a single row per CDR3 protein. The sample yields approximately 890,000 distinct CDR3 sequences, approximately 13% seen once. The same sample was also used in a study of yellow fever vaccine responses in identical twins.

The sample taken for sequencing was PBMCs. The receptors derive from a woman aged 18-29 years in good health.

The rearrangement uses TRBV6-4 and TRBJ2-1; 10 nucleotides line up with TRBD2. The V gene's germline CDR1 is MRHNA and CDR2 SNTAGT. Germline trimming cut 4 bases from V and 8 bases from J; bases unmatched to any gene: 14. This CDR3 is 17 amino acids long. CDR3: CASSGARTSGAKDEQFF. The DNA for the CDR3 is TGTGCCAGCAGTGGTGCCCGCACTAGCGGGGCCAAGGATGAGCAGTTCTTC.

This clonotype was counted only a few times. CDR3 sequence (DNA): TGTGCCAGCACCGGGACAGGGGGTCGGGAGACCCAGTACTTC. Protein sequence: CASTGTGGRETQYF. The V call is TRBV6-1, the J call TRBJ2-5, with TRBD1 matching 11 bases. After removal of 7 bases from V and 5 bases from J, the junction contained 6 bases not matched to a gene. The CDR3 loop spans 14 amino acids. Germline-derived CDR1 and CDR2 are MNHNS and SASEGT.

This clonotype was detected a few times. The rearrangement joins TRBV5-5 to TRBJ2-3, with 7 nucleotides matching TRBD1. This CDR3 is 14 amino acids long. V shed 4 bases and J 4 bases; nucleotides not matched to a gene: 6. Germline V CDR1 and CDR2: SGHKS, YYEKEE (reference sequence). CDR3 loop: CASSLDQGADTQYF. CDR3 nucleotide sequence: TGTGCCAGCAGCCTGGACCAGGGGGCAGATACGCAGTATTTT.

The gene calls are TRBV5-1 and TRBJ1-6; tentative D call: TRBD1 (5 bases). Trimming took off 0 bases at V and 1 base at J, with 11 bases between the two ends. This CDR3 has 17 amino acids. CDR1 is SGHRS, CDR2 YFSETQ, per germline. The CDR3 DNA reads TGCGCCAGCAGCTTGGGGGGCCCTTTGTCCTATAATTCACCCCTCCACTTT. Its protein is CASSLGGPLSYNSPLHF. Together with reference TRBV5-1 and TRBJ1-6, the CDR3 gives the full variable domain: KAGVTQTPRYLIKTRGQQVTLSCSPISGHRSVSWYQQTPGQGLQFLFEYFSETQRNKGNFPGRFSGRQFSNSRSEMNVSTLELGDSALYLCASSLGGPLSYNSPLHFGNGTRLTVT.

The sample holds a few counts of this clonotype. The V gene is TRBV5-1, the J gene TRBJ2-5; 7 bases fit TRBD1. V lost 1 base to trimming and J lost 3 bases; unmatched junction nucleotides: 24. The CDR3 contains 21 residues. The V gene's germline CDR1 is SGHRS and CDR2 YFSETQ. The CDR3, as DNA: TGCGCCAGCAGCTTGTTCGGACCTTCACCGGGACAGTACAGAACCGAAGAGACCCAGTACTTC. It codes for CASSLFGPSPGQYRTEETQYF.

In its sample, this clonotype was seen a few times. The chain has TRBV15 and TRBJ2-1; TRBD2 matches at 11 bases. The CDR3 extends over 17 amino acids. In germline, CDR1 is LNHNV, CDR2 YYDKDF (reference sequence). V trimming: 5 bases; J trimming: 4 bases; junction bases outside the gene matches: 10. CDR3 sequence (DNA): TGTGCCACCAGCGGCACCTTAGCGGGGGGGCCGTACAATGAGCAGTTCTTC. It translates to CATSGTLAGGPYNEQFF.

The sample holds a few counts of this clonotype. The chain has TRBV4-2 and TRBJ2-6, with D maybe TRBD1 (5 bases). The V end was cut by 0 bases, the J end by 10 bases, with 16 bases between. Germline V gene lookup returns CDR1 LGHNA and CDR2 YNFKEQ. The CDR3 consists of 16 residues. Here the CDR3 reads CASSQDLQDIWNVLTF. CDR3 coding DNA: TGTGCCAGCAGCCAAGACCTTCAGGACATCTGGAACGTCCTGACTTTC.

The gene calls are TRBV7-8 and TRBJ2-5; maybe TRBD2 (9 bases). With 5 bases removed from V and 4 bases from J, the gap between germline ends came to 23 bases. Germline-derived CDR1 and CDR2 are SGHVS and FQNEAQ. The length of the CDR3 is 17 residues. The CDR3 nucleotides are TGTGCCAGCAGCCCCGGCGGGGGGGGACAGGTTGGAGAGACCCAGTACTTC. It codes for CASSPGGGGQVGETQYF.

Many counts were recorded for this clonotype. CDR3 in DNA: TGTGCCAGCAGTTTAGCCAGAACCTACGAGCAGTACTTC. Protein: CASSLARTYEQYF. The chain links TRBV27 to TRBJ2-7, with unresolved D. The CDR3 contains 13 residues. The V end lost 2 bases, the J end lost 2 bases, and 7 bases lay between the germline ends. CDR1 MNHEY and CDR2 SMNVEV come from the germline V gene (reference sequence).

With respect to this clonotype: Its ends do not fully match the called genes, so a read error is possible. The J gene is TRBJ2-5, the V gene TRBV24-1; 7 positions agree with TRBD2. The CDR3 spans 15 residues. The germline CDR1 and CDR2 sequences are KGHDR and SFDVKD. The DNA for the CDR3 is TGCAGTGCTAGTACGGGGGGTGACGTAGGAGAGACCCAGTACTTC. This encodes CSASTGGDVGETQYF.

This clonotype has only a few counts. CDR3 coding DNA: TGCGCCACCTACCCGGATACGCAGTATTTT. Amino acids: CATYPDTQYF. The chain joins TRBV5-1 to TRBJ2-3; no reliable D call. V was clipped by 9 bases and J by 6 bases, with 8 bases between them. CDR3 length: 10 residues. Germline CDR1 and CDR2: SGHRS and YFSETQ.

This chain connects TRBV20-1 to TRBJ2-3, with 12 nucleotides matching TRBD2. Germline lookup yields CDR1 DFQATT and CDR2 SNEGSKA (reference sequence). This CDR3 has 16 amino acids. V shed 6 bases and J 2 bases; nucleotides not matched to a gene: 9. CDR3 in DNA: TGCAGTGCGCCAAGGACTAGCGGGACCCACACAGATACGCAGTATTTT. It yields the protein CSAPRTSGTHTDTQYF.

The chain has TRBV28 and TRBJ2-7, with 9 nucleotides matching TRBD1. This CDR3 has 15 amino acids. Trimming at V came to 4 bases and at J to 4 bases, leaving 8 bases not matched to a gene. Germline CDR1 and CDR2: MDHEN and SYDVKM. CDR3 in DNA: TGTGCCAGCAGTTCCCCCGGGACAGGGTTGTACGAGCAGTACGTC. Encoded protein: CASSSPGTGLYEQYV.

This clonotype has ten or more counts. V usage is TRBV20-1 and J usage is TRBJ1-4; D uncertain. This CDR3 is built from 12 residues. In germline, CDR1 is DFQATT, CDR2 SNEGSKA (reference sequence). Trimming took off 5 bases at V and 8 bases at J, with 12 bases between the two ends. The CDR3 DNA sequence: TGCAGTGCTGGGCCCCCGCGGGAAAAACTGTTTTTT. It specifies CSAGPPREKLFF.

This clonotype has just a few counts. In DNA, the CDR3 is TGTGCCAGCAGCCAAGATCGCGCAGGGGGCCGGACCCAGTACTTC. It yields the protein CASSQDRAGGRTQYF. V and J are TRBV14 and TRBJ2-5; TRBD1 matches 8 bases. With V trimmed by 0 bases and J by 7 bases, 7 bases remained unmatched. The CDR3 runs to 15 residues. Germline CDR1 is SGHDN and CDR2 is FVKESK.

In its sample, this clonotype was seen a few times. An end of the junction does not agree with germline; a read error may underlie this. V is TRBV29-1 and J is TRBJ2-1; 7 nucleotides line up with TRBD1. Looked up from germline, CDR1 is SQVTM and CDR2 is ANQGSEA. The CDR3 is 16 amino acids. The CDR3, as DNA: TGCAGCGTCGAAGGACAGGAGACCCTCACCTACAATGAGCAGTTCTTC. This gives the protein CSVEGQETLTYNEQFF.

This clonotype has ten or more counts. This sequence joins TRBV12-3 or TRBV12-4 and TRBJ1-2; D remains ambiguous. This CDR3 has 15 residues. The V end lost 3 bases, the J end lost 2 bases, and 13 bases lay between the germline ends. CDR3 sequence reads: CASSFVAVENYGYTF. CDR3 sequence (DNA): TGTGCCAGCAGTTTTGTGGCAGTGGAGAACTATGGCTACACCTTC.

The chain couples TRBV12-3 or TRBV12-4 to TRBJ2-4; no firm D call. The CDR3 is 14 residues long. Trimming cost V 6 bases and J 3 bases, with 12 bases left between them. In DNA, the CDR3 is TGTGCCAGCAGCAACGTACTGGTCAAAAACATTCAGTACTTC. This sequence encodes CASSNVLVKNIQYF.

The rearrangement links TRBV20-1 to TRBJ2-3, with 14 positions matching TRBD2. J was trimmed by 4 bases and V by 3 bases; bases with no gene match: 6. The CDR3 totals 16 residues. Looked up from germline, CDR1 is DFQATT and CDR2 is SNEGSKA (reference sequence). The CDR3 region has the DNA TGCAGTGCTAGCGGGACTAGCGGGAGCGAGGCAGATACGCAGTATTTT. It is translated as CSASGTSGSEADTQYF.

The rearrangement uses TRBV3-1 and TRBJ2-3; D possibly corresponds to TRBD2 (5 bases). Per the germline V gene, CDR1 is LGHDT and CDR2 is YNNKEL (reference sequence). V was clipped by 1 base and J by 0 bases, with 11 bases between them. The CDR3 runs to 16 residues. This CDR3 is CASSQAGSRSTDTQYF. CDR3 bases: TGTGCCAGCAGCCAAGCGGGGAGTAGAAGCACAGATACGCAGTATTTT.

This clonotype was counted between two and nine times. The gene calls are TRBV7-3 and TRBJ1-1; unclear D gene. Trimming shortened V by 5 bases and J by 0 bases, and 10 bases separated the two germline ends. The CDR3 length is 14 residues. CDR1 and CDR2 (germline): SGHTA, FQGTGA. DNA for the CDR3: TGTGCCAGCAGCCCAACCCCTATGAACACTGAAGCTTTCTTT. It is translated as CASSPTPMNTEAFF.